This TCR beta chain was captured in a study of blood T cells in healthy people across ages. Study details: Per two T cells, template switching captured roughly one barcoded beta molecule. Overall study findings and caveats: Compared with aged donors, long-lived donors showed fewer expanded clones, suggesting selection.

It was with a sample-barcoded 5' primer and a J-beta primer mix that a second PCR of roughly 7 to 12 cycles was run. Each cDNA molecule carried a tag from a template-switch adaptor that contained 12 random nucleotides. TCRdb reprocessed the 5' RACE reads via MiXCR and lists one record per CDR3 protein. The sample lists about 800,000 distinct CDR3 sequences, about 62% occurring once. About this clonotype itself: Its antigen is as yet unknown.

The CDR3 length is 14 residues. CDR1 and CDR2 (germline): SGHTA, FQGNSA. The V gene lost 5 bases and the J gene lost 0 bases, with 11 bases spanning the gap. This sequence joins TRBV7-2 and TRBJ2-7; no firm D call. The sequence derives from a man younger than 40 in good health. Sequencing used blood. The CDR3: CASSLTTNSYEQYF. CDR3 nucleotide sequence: TGTGCCAGCAGCCTGACAACAAACTCCTACGAGCAGTACTTC.